This T cell receptor (beta chain) was sequenced in a study of prognosis after radiotherapy for stage I lung cancer. Study findings and constraints: For the expanded TCR clones, whether they were tumor-specific was not determined.

Genomic DNA was the source, and TCR beta CDR3 was amplified from it by two-round multiplex PCR. The first round of PCR was done with primers that matched each TRBV and TRBJ gene. Amplification in the second PCR round was performed with universal primers. Each CDR3 protein gets one entry after TCRdb re-called the multiplex PCR reads with MiXCR. The sample shows 15,000 to 20,000 distinct CDR3 sequences, 45% to 55% of them seen only once. This clonotype was seen ten or more times. Its target is not known. The junction had 9 bases not matched to a gene; V was cut back by 5 bases and J by 7 bases. CDR1 and CDR2 from the germline V gene are SEHNR and FQNEAQ (reference sequence). This CDR3 spans 14 amino acids.

This clonotype originated in a donor aged 50 or older with non-small cell lung cancer. The input for sequencing was PBMCs, taken before or after stereotactic body radiation therapy (not recorded which). This chain uses TRBV7-9 with TRBJ2-7, with TRBD2 matching over 9 bases. The CDR3 is CASSQELAGREQYF. DNA for the CDR3: TGTGCCAGCAGCCAGGAGCTAGCGGGACGGGAGCAGTACTTC.